The next 18 T cell receptor beta chains were all read from a single sample in a study of early T cells in non-severe SARS-CoV-2 infection. TCRdb passed the 5' RACE reads through MiXCR, listing each CDR3 protein once. The data contain fewer than 70,000 distinct CDR3 sequences, around 4.2% of them singletons. The sequencing used whole blood, collected at baseline. Receptors originate from an adult who was a healthcare worker with PCR-confirmed SARS-CoV-2 infection or an uninfected control (not recorded which). The donor label of this sample is uncertain.

This clonotype has a count of ten or more. The chain recombines TRBV6-5 with TRBJ1-2; possible D gene TRBD1, 6 bases. V was shortened by 6 bases and J by 7 bases, with 15 bases between the two germline ends. From germline, CDR1 is MNHEY and CDR2 SVGAGI. The CDR3 consists of 13 residues. This CDR3 is CASSSGGGRGYTF. CDR3 sequence (DNA): TGTGCCAGCAGCAGCGGGGGGGGCCGTGGCTACACCTTC.

This clonotype was seen only a few times. The gene calls are TRBV9 and TRBJ2-7; TRBD1 matches at 10 bases. The CDR3 length is 16 residues. Germline CDR1 and CDR2: SGDLS and YYNGEE. V was clipped by 4 bases and J by 3 bases; unmatched bases: 10. As DNA, the CDR3 is TGTGCCAGCAGCCCACAGACAGGGGGCGTTTTCTACGAGCAGTACTTC. Translating gives CASSPQTGGVFYEQYF.

Many counts were recorded for this clonotype. In DNA form, the CDR3 reads TGTGCCAGCAGCTTAACAGGGGGATGGAACACTGAAGCTTTCTTT. Its translation: CASSLTGGWNTEAFF. The V call is TRBV13, the J call TRBJ1-1, with 8 bases that match TRBD1. This CDR3 comprises 15 residues. J lost 1 base, V lost 2 bases, and 3 bases had no gene match. From germline, CDR1 is PRHDT and CDR2 FYEKMQ (reference sequence).

This clonotype was seen many times. The J gene is TRBJ1-1, the V gene TRBV18; perhaps TRBD1 as D (6 bases). There are 13 residues in the CDR3. Trimming left V 2 bases short and J 7 bases short, with 11 bases between. CDR1 and CDR2 from the germline V gene are KGHSH and LQKENI. CDR3 region: CASSPRNRDEAFF. The CDR3 nucleotides read TGTGCCAGCTCACCAAGAAACAGGGATGAAGCTTTCTTT.

The rearrangement uses TRBV24-1 and TRBJ1-2, with TRBD1 matching 7 bases. Germline-derived CDR1 and CDR2 are KGHDR and SFDVKD. V was pared by 6 bases and J by 6 bases, with 9 bases of the junction left unmatched. This CDR3 is built from 14 residues. Here the CDR3 reads CATSPPGQDDGYTF. CDR3 DNA: TGTGCCACCAGTCCCCCCGGACAGGACGATGGCTACACCTTC.

The rearrangement links TRBV9 to TRBJ1-1; D may be TRBD1 (6 bases). Germline values: CDR1 SGDLS, CDR2 YYNGEE. V was shortened by 6 bases and J by 2 bases, with 23 bases between the two germline ends. The CDR3 sequence is 17 residues long. This CDR3 is CASKSPPRTAGNTEAFF. The CDR3 nucleotides read TGTGCCAGCAAATCCCCCCCTAGGACAGCGGGCAACACTGAAGCTTTCTTT.

This clonotype showed up many times. The chain couples TRBV10-3 to TRBJ1-1; possibly TRBD1 for D (6 bases). Between the trimmed V and J ends, which lost 4 bases and 1 base, there was a span of 7 bases. CDR1 and CDR2 (germline): ENHRY, SYGVKD. This CDR3 region has 13 residues. CDR3 sequence reads: CAISGTENTEAFF. Written as DNA, the CDR3 is TGTGCCATCAGTGGGACAGAGAACACTGAAGCTTTCTTT.

This clonotype was seen only a few times. The V and J genes are TRBV18 and TRBJ2-7, with D possibly TRBD1 on 6 matching bases. The CDR3 loop spans 15 amino acids. Germline V CDR1 and CDR2: KGHSH, LQKENI. V lost 4 bases to trimming and J lost 1 base, with 14 bases between them. The CDR3 DNA sequence: TGTGCCAGCTCACGGGAGACAGGTCTTTCCTACGAGCAGTACTTC. Residues: CASSRETGLSYEQYF.

At least ten counts were recorded for this clonotype. The chain joins TRBV11-2 to TRBJ2-5; D could derive from TRBD1 or TRBD2 (6 bases each). The V and J ends lost 5 bases and 5 bases respectively, with 21 bases between them. CDR1 SGHAT and CDR2 FQNNGV come from the germline V gene. The CDR3 covers 16 residues. The CDR3 DNA reads TGTGCCAGCAGCCCAATAGCGGCAGGGGCCCAGGAGACCCAGTACTTC. This codes for CASSPIAAGAQETQYF.

CDR3 coding DNA: TGTGCCAGCAGCCAGGGACTCCAAGAGACCCAGTACTTC. The encoded protein is CASSQGLQETQYF. This chain connects TRBV11-2 to TRBJ2-5, with a possible D match to TRBD2 (6 bases). Trimming removed 5 bases at V and 1 base at J, with 8 bases between. In germline, CDR1 is SGHAT, CDR2 FQNNGV. The CDR3 extends over 13 amino acids.

In this sample, this clonotype turned up many times. J is TRBJ2-3 and V is TRBV20-1; 12 bases are shared with TRBD1. J lost 5 bases, V lost 1 base, and 7 bases had no gene match. This CDR3 region has 16 residues. Looked up from germline, CDR1 is DFQATT and CDR2 is SNEGSKA (reference sequence). The CDR3 here is CSARAPGQGALDTQYF. The CDR3 bases are TGCAGTGCTAGAGCGCCGGGACAGGGGGCGTTAGATACGCAGTATTTT.

J is TRBJ2-2 and V is TRBV7-3; TRBD1 matches at 8 bases. Per the germline V gene, CDR1 is SGHTA and CDR2 is FQGTGA. The junction had 5 bases not matched to a gene; V was cut back by 6 bases and J by 5 bases. The CDR3 spans 14 residues. The chain's CDR3 is CASRRTGRTGELFF. Written as DNA, the CDR3 is TGTGCCAGCAGACGGACAGGGCGGACCGGGGAGCTGTTTTTT.

This clonotype was recorded at least ten times. The chain is built from TRBV12-5 and TRBJ1-1; D gene unclear. V lost 4 bases and J lost 5, with 11 bases in between. From germline, CDR1 is LGHNT and CDR2 FRNRAP. The CDR3 is 13 residues long. The CDR3 DNA follows: TGTGCTAGTGGTTCAGGATCGTGGACTGAAGCTTTCTTT. It yields the protein CASGSGSWTEAFF.

This clonotype was counted many times. The V gene is TRBV6-6, the J gene TRBJ1-3; possibly TRBD1 for D (6 bases). This CDR3 is built from 14 residues. CDR1 and CDR2 from the germline V gene are MNHNY and SVGAGI (reference sequence). V gave up 11 bases and J gave up 0 bases, with 14 bases separating them. The CDR3 loop is CAGQGPSSGNTIYF. The CDR3 nucleotides read TGTGCCGGTCAGGGGCCCAGCTCTGGAAACACCATATATTTT.

This clonotype has a count of ten or more. The chain couples TRBV29-1 to TRBJ2-7, with D perhaps matching TRBD1 (6 bases). The germline V gene has CDR1 SQVTM and CDR2 ANQGSEA. This CDR3 region has 12 residues. Trimming pared 5 bases from V and 1 base from J, leaving 9 bases between. CDR3 sequence (DNA): TGCAGCGTTCAGGGGCTGTCCTACGAGCAGTACTTC. Translated: CSVQGLSYEQYF.

This clonotype has a count of ten or more. The gene calls are TRBV29-1 and TRBJ1-3; D is uncertain. This CDR3 region has 11 residues. The V end was cut by 5 bases, the J end by 4 bases, with 6 bases between. Per germline, CDR1 SQVTM and CDR2 ANQGSEA. The CDR3 bases are TGCAGCGTTTACAGCGGAAACACCATATATTTT. Its translation is CSVYSGNTIYF.

The rearrangement uses TRBV11-2 and TRBJ2-1, with a possible D match to TRBD1 (5 bases). Germline values: CDR1 SGHAT, CDR2 FQNNGV. V gave up 5 bases and J gave up 1 base, with 12 bases separating them. This CDR3 has 15 amino acids. In nucleotides, the CDR3 is TGTGCCAGCAGCCCAGACCCAGGGTCCTACAATGAGCAGTTCTTC. Its protein is CASSPDPGSYNEQFF.

This clonotype was found a few times. The chain carries TRBV19 and TRBJ1-5; D is perhaps TRBD1 (5 bases). CDR1 and CDR2 from the germline V gene are LNHDA and SQIVND (reference sequence). CDR3 length: 16 amino acids. V was trimmed by 11 bases and J by 4 bases, leaving 24 bases between them. The CDR3 DNA follows: TGTGCCTCCCAGGGATTAGATAGGGGCGGGAATCAGCCCCAGCATTTT. Encoded protein: CASQGLDRGGNQPQHF. Looking up the rest from reference TRBV19 and TRBJ1-5 gives the full variable domain: DGGITQSPKYLFRKEGQNVTLSCEQNLNHDAMYWYRQDPGQGLRLIYYSQIVNDFQKGDIAEGYSVSREKKESFPLTVTSAQKNPTAFYLCASQGLDRGGNQPQHFGDGTRLSIL.